This TCR beta chain emerged from a study of blood T cell repertoires in COVID-19. Overall study context: Some COVID-19 samples were acute and others convalescent; all came from the United States, Italy and Spain. From T cells, B-cell-depleted T cells, or PBMCs came the material, which was cDNA or gDNA.

V was shortened by 2 bases and J by 5 bases, with 9 bases between the two germline ends. The CDR3 is 14 residues long. Germline CDR1 MNHEY, CDR2 SVGEGT. In Seattle, patients joined the study during active infection and were tracked longitudinally. This clone was seen only once. As originally analysed: Estimation of nucleated cell counts was performed using reference gene primer amplification. Measured with immunoSEQ multiplex PCR; TCRdb has only the in-frame clones, and not every one. V and J calls and clone size are given by that table; D and trimming were obtained from the DNA. This sample has under 85,000 clones, with approximately 83% found just once.

The TCR was taken from a man aged 40-49 years with COVID-19, enrolled during active disease. This chain uses TRBV6-2 or TRBV6-3 with TRBJ1-4; D may be TRBD1 (5 bases). The source material was peripheral blood. CDR3 nucleotide sequence: TGTGCCAGCAGTTACAGGGGACTGAATGAAAAACTGTTTTTT. Amino acids: CASSYRGLNEKLFF.